Below, 29 T cell receptor beta chains from the same sample are listed, as sequenced in a study of T-cell memory formation after mild COVID-19. TCRdb used MiXCR to reprocess the 5' RACE reads, holding one entry per CDR3 protein. The repertoire consists of about 440,000 distinct CDR3 sequences, with around 18% occurring once and the leading ten covering roughly 8.4%. The specimen sequenced was PBMCs or a T cell subset sorted from them (not recorded which). The receptors come from an adult woman who had mild COVID-19 (a few samples of this study predate the infection). Cell type and time point are not known.

This clonotype was counted a few times. V gene TRBV5-1 combines with J gene TRBJ2-7; 10 positions match TRBD1. Germline V gene sequence: CDR1 SGHRS, CDR2 YFSETQ. Trimming took 1 base from V and 3 from J; bases not matched to a gene: 4. CDR3 length: 15 residues. CDR3: CASSLRDRGFYEQYF. Written as DNA, the CDR3 is TGCGCCAGCAGCTTGAGGGACAGGGGATTCTACGAGCAGTACTTC. Drawing the rest from reference TRBV5-1 and TRBJ2-7, the complete variable domain is KAGVTQTPRYLIKTRGQQVTLSCSPISGHRSVSWYQQTPGQGLQFLFEYFSETQRNKGNFPGRFSGRQFSNSRSEMNVSTLELGDSALYLCASSLRDRGFYEQYFGPGTRLTVT.

The chain employs TRBV2 and TRBJ1-2, with D perhaps TRBD1 (6 bases). Trimming removed 8 bases at V and 7 bases at J, with 17 bases between. Germline V CDR1 and CDR2: SNHLY, FYNNEI. The CDR3 is 13 amino acids. CDR3 nucleotide sequence: TGTGCCAGCGTAGCGGGGAACAGGGTTGGCTACACCTTC. Its translation: CASVAGNRVGYTF.

This chain connects TRBV7-2 to TRBJ1-5, with no clear D. Trimming left V 0 bases short and J 2 bases short, with 11 bases between. Germline V lookup: CDR1 SGHTA, CDR2 FQGNSA. CDR3 length: 16 residues. The CDR3 protein is CASSLAGTAGNQPQHF. The CDR3 DNA is TGTGCCAGCAGCTTAGCGGGCACCGCGGGCAATCAGCCCCAGCATTTT. The variable domain in full, with the rest retrieved from reference TRBV7-2 and TRBJ1-5, is GAGVSQSPSNKVTEKGKDVELRCDPISGHTALYWYRQSLGQGLEFLIYFQGNSAPDKSGLPSDRFSAERTGGSVSTLTIQRTQQEDSAVYLCASSLAGTAGNQPQHFGDGTRLSIL.

This clonotype was found a few times. This chain joins TRBV5-1 and TRBJ2-1; D unclear. V was trimmed by 4 bases and J by 8 bases, leaving 7 bases between them. CDR3 length: 11 amino acids. Germline-derived CDR1 and CDR2 are SGHRS and YFSETQ. The CDR3: CASSLLDEQFF. As DNA, the CDR3 is TGCGCCAGCAGCCTGTTAGATGAGCAGTTCTTC.

The V call is TRBV19, the J call TRBJ2-3; 9 nucleotides align to TRBD2. The V segment lost 4 bases and the J segment 0 bases; nucleotides outside the gene matches: 5. The V gene's germline CDR1 is LNHDA and CDR2 SQIVND (reference sequence). There are 16 residues in the CDR3. The CDR3 spells CASSTPSGASTDTQYF. The DNA of the CDR3 is TGTGCCAGTAGTACCCCTAGCGGGGCTAGCACAGATACGCAGTATTTT. Combining the CDR3 with reference TRBV19 and TRBJ2-3 gives the whole variable domain DGGITQSPKYLFRKEGQNVTLSCEQNLNHDAMYWYRQDPGQGLRLIYYSQIVNDFQKGDIAEGYSVSREKKESFPLTVTSAQKNPTAFYLCASSTPSGASTDTQYFGPGTRLTVL.

This chain connects TRBV7-6 to TRBJ2-2, with D perhaps being TRBD1 or TRBD2 (6 bases each). The germline V gene has CDR1 SGHVS and CDR2 FNYEAQ. V was trimmed by 3 bases and J by 5 bases, leaving 16 bases between them. The CDR3 contains 16 residues. CDR3 region: CASSLGRGRGTGELFF. The CDR3 DNA reads as TGTGCCAGCAGCTTGGGACGGGGGCGAGGAACCGGGGAGCTGTTTTTT. The variable domain in full, with the rest retrieved from reference TRBV7-6 and TRBJ2-2, is GAGVSQSPRYKVTKRGQDVALRCDPISGHVSLYWYRQALGQGPEFLTYFNYEAQQDKSGLPNDRFSAERPEGSISTLTIQRTEQRDSAMYRCASSLGRGRGTGELFFGEGSRLTVL.

This clonotype was observed many times. V is TRBV5-1 and J is TRBJ2-1; 13 nucleotides line up with TRBD2. Trimming removed 7 bases from V and 7 bases from J; junction bases left unmatched: 5. The CDR3 is 14 residues long. Per the germline V gene, CDR1 is SGHRS and CDR2 is YFSETQ. As DNA, the CDR3 is TGCGCCAGCGGACTAGCGGGAGTAGGTAATGAGCAGTTCTTC. Encoded protein: CASGLAGVGNEQFF. Based on the CDR3 plus reference TRBV5-1 and TRBJ2-1, the full variable domain is KAGVTQTPRYLIKTRGQQVTLSCSPISGHRSVSWYQQTPGQGLQFLFEYFSETQRNKGNFPGRFSGRQFSNSRSEMNVSTLELGDSALYLCASGLAGVGNEQFFGPGTRLTVL.

This clonotype has a handful of counts. The chain carries TRBV6-1 and TRBJ2-5; 8 nucleotides line up with TRBD2. The V segment lost 6 bases and the J segment 4 bases; nucleotides outside the gene matches: 4. Looked up from germline, CDR1 is MNHNS and CDR2 is SASEGT. This CDR3 is built from 13 residues. The CDR3 DNA reads TGTGCCAGCAGCGATAGCGGGGTAGAGACCCAGTACTTC. Protein product: CASSDSGVETQYF.

This clonotype was detected only a few times. The chain carries TRBV4-2 and TRBJ2-1; 10 bases are a match to TRBD2. Germline V lookup: CDR1 LGHNA, CDR2 YNFKEQ. The CDR3 loop spans 16 amino acids. J gave up 8 bases and V 0 bases, and 7 bases lay outside the gene matches. CDR3 sequence (DNA): TGTGCCAGCAGCCAAGAAGTAGCGGGGGGAATGGATGAGCAGTTCTTC. Protein: CASSQEVAGGMDEQFF.

This clonotype was seen only a few times. The chain employs TRBV4-1 and TRBJ1-1; weak D call: TRBD1 (5 bases). CDR3 size: 19 residues. Germline CDR1 is MGHRA and CDR2 is YSYEKL. V lost 4 bases and J 2 bases, leaving 26 bases between the germline ends. CDR3 nucleotides: TGCGCCAGCAGCCCCAGGAGCGACGGGGGGTCTCGCCGAAACACTGAAGCTTTCTTT. This translates into CASSPRSDGGSRRNTEAFF.

This clonotype is a singleton in its sample. The chain recombines TRBV7-2 with TRBJ2-2, with D tentatively TRBD1 or TRBD2 (6 bases each). Per the germline V gene, CDR1 is SGHTA and CDR2 is FQGNSA. Trimming cost V 1 base and J 3 bases, with 12 bases left between them. This CDR3 is built from 16 residues. The CDR3 region has the DNA TGTGCCAGCAGCTTAGGGTTAAGGGGGGACACCGGGGAGCTGTTTTTT. The encoded protein is CASSLGLRGDTGELFF.

The chain has TRBV3-1 and TRBJ2-7; 8 positions agree with TRBD2. The V gene's germline CDR1 is LGHDT and CDR2 YNNKEL (reference sequence). Trimming at V came to 0 bases and at J to 6 bases, leaving 13 bases not matched to a gene. The CDR3 extends over 17 amino acids. CDR3: CASSQEDRLASSGEQYF. The CDR3 coding sequence is TGTGCCAGCAGCCAAGAAGATAGACTAGCGAGCTCTGGCGAGCAGTACTTC.

This clonotype was seen a few times. V is TRBV19 and J is TRBJ2-7, with 7 nucleotides matching TRBD2. The CDR3 covers 14 residues. In germline, CDR1 is LNHDA, CDR2 SQIVND (reference sequence). V was clipped by 5 bases and J by 1 base; unmatched bases: 5. In DNA form, the CDR3 reads TGTGCCAGTAGTTGGCGGGAGCATTCCTACGAGCAGTACTTC. Its protein product is CASSWREHSYEQYF.

This clonotype occurred a few times. The chain links TRBV29-1 to TRBJ1-2, with D uncertain. There are 11 residues in the CDR3. V lost 4 bases, J lost 8 bases, and 11 bases lay in between. CDR1 is SQVTM, CDR2 ANQGSEA, per germline. This chain's CDR3 is CSVVSGRGYTF. CDR3 DNA sequence: TGCAGCGTTGTTAGCGGTCGGGGCTACACCTTC.

This rearrangement joins TRBV19 to TRBJ2-3; possible D gene TRBD2, 7 bases. Germline CDR1 LNHDA, CDR2 SQIVND (reference sequence). Trimming left V 7 bases short and J 3 bases short, with 20 bases between. CDR3 length: 16 amino acids. CDR3 coding DNA: TGTGCCAGTACCCCATGGGGGGGCAGGAGGACAGATACGCAGTATTTT. It encodes CASTPWGGRRTDTQYF.

The chain uses TRBV6-1 and TRBJ1-2; 12 bases map to TRBD1. This CDR3 has 19 residues. The ends lost 4 bases at V and 3 bases at J; junction bases unmatched: 15. Germline V gene sequence: CDR1 MNHNS, CDR2 SASEGT. The DNA for the CDR3 is TGTGCCAGCAGTGGACGAATACTAGGCGGGACAGGGGGCGACTATGGCTACACCTTC. As protein: CASSGRILGGTGGDYGYTF.

J is TRBJ1-1 and V is TRBV15; no clear D gene. The germline CDR1 and CDR2 sequences are LNHNV and YYDKDF (reference sequence). V lost 0 bases and J 4 bases, leaving 6 bases between the germline ends. CDR3 length: 13 residues. CDR3 in DNA: TGTGCCACCAGCAGAGATAAGAGCACTGAAGCTTTCTTT. Encoded protein: CATSRDKSTEAFF.

The chain has TRBV7-3 and TRBJ1-1; D is ambiguous. V lost 6 bases and J 10 bases, leaving 12 bases between the germline ends. Germline CDR1 and CDR2: SGHTA and FQGTGA. The CDR3 has 11 amino acids. Written as DNA, the CDR3 is TGTGCCAGCAGTTCGGGAGGGAGAGCTTTCTTT. Protein: CASSSGGRAFF.

This clonotype has more than one count but fewer than ten. V gene TRBV9 combines with J gene TRBJ2-1, with D perhaps TRBD2 (6 bases). The CDR3 length is 17 residues. CDR1 and CDR2 from the germline V gene are SGDLS and YYNGEE. V lost 0 bases to trimming and J lost 9 bases, with 22 bases between them. CDR3 residues: CASSVGLPGLAGAEQFF. The CDR3 DNA sequence: TGTGCCAGCAGCGTAGGCCTCCCGGGACTTGCGGGTGCTGAGCAGTTCTTC.

This clonotype was seen only a few times. The rearrangement joins TRBV12-3 or TRBV12-4 to TRBJ1-5; D uncertain. The CDR3 covers 14 residues. V was trimmed by 5 bases and J by 11 bases, leaving 19 bases between them. The CDR3 sequence: CASSKTLDGLTQHF. The CDR3 DNA reads as TGTGCCAGCAGTAAAACACTGGATGGTTTGACCCAGCATTTT.

The sample holds a few counts of this clonotype. The chain recombines TRBV5-1 with TRBJ1-1; the match to TRBD1 covers 9 bases. CDR3 length: 16 amino acids. Germline V CDR1 and CDR2: SGHRS, YFSETQ. With V trimmed by 5 bases and J by 0 bases, 8 bases remained unmatched. The CDR3 spells CASRERQGGMNTEAFF. CDR3 coding DNA: TGCGCCAGCAGAGAACGACAGGGGGGTATGAACACTGAAGCTTTCTTT. Full variable domain (outside the CDR3, taken from reference TRBV5-1 and TRBJ1-1): KAGVTQTPRYLIKTRGQQVTLSCSPISGHRSVSWYQQTPGQGLQFLFEYFSETQRNKGNFPGRFSGRQFSNSRSEMNVSTLELGDSALYLCASRERQGGMNTEAFFGQGTRLTVV.

The chain couples TRBV6-2 or TRBV6-3 to TRBJ2-2; tentatively, D is TRBD2 (5 bases). There are 13 residues in the CDR3. The V end lost 0 bases, the J end lost 7 bases, and 6 bases lay between the germline ends. The germline V gene has CDR1 MNHEY and CDR2 SVGEGT. This CDR3 reads CASSYSGGGELFF. DNA for the CDR3: TGTGCCAGCAGTTACTCTGGAGGCGGGGAGCTGTTTTTT.

This clonotype has a handful of counts. The rearrangement joins TRBV29-1 to TRBJ2-1, with D possibly being TRBD1 (6 bases). There are 12 residues in the CDR3. Germline V gives CDR1 SQVTM, CDR2 ANQGSEA. The V end was cut by 8 bases, the J end by 0 bases, with 8 bases between. The chain's CDR3 is CSSRGSYNEQFF. The CDR3 nucleotides read TGCAGCTCCAGGGGCTCCTACAATGAGCAGTTCTTC.

This clonotype was observed a handful of times. This chain connects TRBV7-9 to TRBJ1-1; D not resolved. The ends were cut back, 0 bases at V and 11 bases at J, with 13 bases in the middle. CDR1 SEHNR and CDR2 FQNEAQ come from the germline V gene (reference sequence). This CDR3 is 13 amino acids long. CDR3 loop: CASSLAVARRAFF. DNA of the CDR3: TGTGCCAGCAGCTTAGCCGTTGCTAGGCGTGCTTTCTTT.

The V and J genes are TRBV7-8 and TRBJ1-1, with TRBD1 identical over 9 bases. Germline values: CDR1 SGHVS, CDR2 FQNEAQ. J lost 4 bases, V lost 1 base, and 1 base had no gene match. The CDR3 is 14 residues long. The CDR3 bases are TGTGCCAGCAGCTTAGGGGACAGGGTCACTGAAGCTTTCTTT. It encodes CASSLGDRVTEAFF.

CDR3 coding DNA: TGTGCCAGCAGCTCCACCGGGACGGTGAACTATGGCTACACCTTC. As protein: CASSSTGTVNYGYTF. This sequence joins TRBV7-9 and TRBJ1-2; maybe TRBD1 (5 bases). V shed 4 bases and J shed 2 bases, with 14 bases lying between them. The V gene's germline CDR1 is SEHNR and CDR2 FQNEAQ (reference sequence). The CDR3 loop spans 15 amino acids.

The chain carries TRBV5-1 and TRBJ2-2, with TRBD2 as a possible D gene (5 bases). CDR1 SGHRS and CDR2 YFSETQ come from the germline V gene. This CDR3 contains 14 residues. Between the trimmed V and J ends, which lost 5 bases and 6 bases, there was a span of 14 bases. DNA of the CDR3: TGCGCCAGCAGTGAGGGCGGACGCGCCGGGGAGCTGTTTTTT. This encodes CASSEGGRAGELFF.

This clonotype was seen at least ten times. This chain uses TRBV7-9 with TRBJ2-1, with D maybe TRBD2 (6 bases). The CDR3 has 16 residues. In germline, CDR1 is SEHNR, CDR2 FQNEAQ (reference sequence). V was shortened by 5 bases and J by 1 base, with 15 bases between the two germline ends. The chain's CDR3 is CASSPLRLVSYNEQFF. The CDR3 DNA reads as TGTGCCAGCAGCCCACTCAGACTAGTTTCCTACAATGAGCAGTTCTTC.

This chain connects TRBV29-1 to TRBJ2-7, with 10 bases identical to TRBD1. With 2 bases clipped from V and 2 bases from J, the junction kept 3 bases outside the gene matches. Germline V gene data show CDR1 as SQVTM and CDR2 as ANQGSEA. This CDR3 has 14 amino acids. The CDR3 DNA follows: TGCAGCGTTGAAACGGGACAGGGGCCCTACGAGCAGTACTTC. It yields the protein CSVETGQGPYEQYF.